This is a list of T cell receptor beta chains from one sample in a study of vaccination and CD4 T cells after COVID-19. Their antigen targets remain unknown. In TCRdb, the PCR reads were re-called with MiXCR into one record per CDR3 protein. Among 9,500 to 15,000 distinct CDR3 sequences listed, under 75% were seen once. Sequenced sample: CD4+ T cells from blood, cultured in vitro. The receptors originated from a human donor who had recovered from COVID-19. The CDR3 runs from the conserved cysteine through the conserved F or W. D genes are given only for firm matches. Where a row states a size, it is once, few, many or the class of an expanded clone; other rows omit it.

TRBJ1-4 - TRBV20-1 - CSARDKNEKLFF TGCAGTGCTCGGGACAAGAATGAAAAACTGTTTTTT
TRBJ1-2 - TRBV12-3/TRBV12-4 - CASSNSNYGYTF TGTGCCAGCAGTAACTCTAACTATGGCTACACCTTC
TRBJ2-2 - TRBV20-1 - CSARPGENTGELFF TGCAGTGCTAGACCGGGCGAGAACACCGGGGAGCTGTTTTTT
TRBJ1-2 - TRBV11-2 TRBD1 CASSEGQGYGYTF TGTGCCAGCAGCGAGGGACAGGGCTATGGCTACACCTTC
TRBJ2-5 - TRBV2 - CASSLGAGETSWETQYF TGTGCCAGCAGTCTGGGGGCGGGAGAGACTTCTTGGGAGACCCAGTACTTC
TRBJ2-5 - TRBV25-1 - CASSENRDQETQYF TGTGCCAGCAGTGAGAACAGGGACCAAGAGACCCAGTACTTC
TRBJ2-7 - TRBV7-8 - CASSSNRFSAYEQYF TGTGCCAGCAGCTCAAACCGTTTTTCGGCCTACGAGCAGTACTTC
TRBJ1-2 - TRBV10-2 - CASSESEGSGYTF TGCGCCAGCAGTGAGTCGGAGGGCAGTGGCTACACCTTC
TRBJ2-7 - TRBV20-1 TRBD1 CSARGGTGGRWDEQYF TGCAGTGCTAGAGGGGGGACAGGGGGCCGATGGGACGAGCAGTACTTC
TRBJ1-6 few TRBV6-1 TRBD1 CASSRQGESPLHF TGTGCCAGCAGTCGACAGGGAGAGTCACCCCTCCACTTT
TRBJ1-2 once TRBV27 - CASSPLAHLGYTF TGTGCCAGCAGTCCCTTGGCGCATTTAGGCTACACCTTC
TRBJ2-5 - TRBV30 - CAWSVLRNQETQYF TGTGCCTGGAGTGTGTTGCGGAACCAAGAGACCCAGTACTTC
TRBJ1-1 - TRBV11-3 - CASSLSRDTEAFF TGTGCCAGCAGCTTATCAAGGGACACTGAAGCTTTCTTT
TRBJ2-7 - TRBV11-2 - CASSPLWVHEQYF TGTGCCAGCAGCCCCCTCTGGGTTCACGAGCAGTACTTC
TRBJ1-1 - TRBV5-4 TRBD1 CASSRDSNQGTEAFF TGTGCCAGCAGCCGGGACAGCAACCAGGGGACTGAAGCTTTCTTT
TRBJ2-3 - TRBV19 TRBD1 CASSLRGRTDTQYF TGTGCCAGTAGTTTAAGGGGGCGCACAGATACGCAGTATTTT
TRBJ1-2 few TRBV6-1 TRBD1 CASSELLAGGSYGYTF TGTGCCAGCAGTGAATTGCTGGCAGGGGGAAGCTATGGCTACACCTTC
TRBJ2-7 few TRBV6-1 TRBD1 CASSRGQNEQYF TGTGCCAGCAGCCGGGGACAGAACGAGCAGTACTTC
TRBJ2-6 - TRBV27 - CASSFPRTSGANVLTF TGTGCCAGCAGTTTTCCCAGGACATCTGGGGCCAACGTCCTGACTTTC
TRBJ1-6 - TRBV5-1 - CASSWGGDNSPLHF TGCGCCAGCAGCTGGGGGGGAGATAATTCACCCCTCCACTTT
TRBJ1-6 - TRBV21-1 - CASSKNEDGISPLHF TGTGCCAGCAGCAAAAACGAGGACGGAATCTCACCCCTCCACTTT
TRBJ2-7 few TRBV27 TRBD1 CASSRQGNYEQYF TGTGCCAGCAGCCGACAGGGAAACTACGAGCAGTACTTC
TRBJ2-7 - TRBV28 TRBD2 CASSFRAGVAEQYF TGTGCCAGCAGTTTCCGAGCGGGAGTCGCCGAGCAGTACTTC
TRBJ2-2 - TRBV28 TRBD2 CASSGGRGYNTGELFF TGTGCCAGCAGTGGCGGGAGGGGCTATAACACCGGGGAGCTGTTTTTT
TRBJ2-1 - TRBV10-2 TRBD1 CASTGQGSNEQFF TGCGCCAGCACCGGACAGGGTAGCAATGAGCAGTTCTTC
TRBJ1-1 few TRBV28 - CASRGRGAGNTEAFF TGTGCCAGCCGTGGAAGGGGGGCAGGAAACACTGAAGCTTTCTTT
TRBJ2-1 - TRBV11-3 TRBD2 CASSSIDVAGGREQFF TGTGCCAGCAGCTCGATCGATGTAGCGGGAGGACGTGAGCAGTTCTTC
TRBJ1-1 few TRBV10-2 TRBD1 CASSRGGGNTEAFF TGCGCCAGCAGCAGGGGGGGAGGGAACACTGAAGCTTTCTTT
TRBJ2-7 once TRBV6-1 - CASRTLAGWYF TGTGCCAGCAGAACCTTAGCCGGGTGGTACTTC
TRBJ1-1 - TRBV12-3/TRBV12-4 - CASSFAGQGNTEAFF TGTGCCAGCAGTTTCGCCGGGCAGGGGAACACTGAAGCTTTCTTT
TRBJ1-5 - TRBV12-3/TRBV12-4 - CASSPTGGRQPQHF TGTGCCAGCAGTCCGACAGGAGGAAGGCAGCCCCAGCATTTT
TRBJ2-5 - TRBV4-3 - CASSISGTQETQYF TGCGCCAGCAGTATCTCCGGGACGCAAGAGACCCAGTACTTC
TRBJ2-5 few TRBV10-3 - CAIRLDSTQETQYF TGTGCCATCAGGCTGGACAGCACCCAAGAGACCCAGTACTTC
TRBJ2-2 - TRBV28 - CASSLFGRRTGELFF TGTGCCAGCAGTTTATTTGGGCGCAGAACCGGGGAGCTGTTTTTT
TRBJ2-1 - TRBV20-1 TRBD2 CSAATSGPYNEQFF TGCAGCGCAGCGACTAGCGGGCCCTACAATGAGCAGTTCTTC
TRBJ1-2 - TRBV30 - CAGPGSGYGYTF TGTGCCGGTCCCGGTTCGGGCTATGGCTACACCTTC
TRBJ1-1 - TRBV28 - CASSFMGRESTEAFF TGTGCCAGCAGTTTTATGGGCAGGGAAAGCACTGAAGCTTTCTTT
TRBJ2-7 - TRBV10-3 - CAISEFQGFYEQYF TGTGCCATCAGTGAGTTCCAGGGGTTCTACGAGCAGTACTTC
TRBJ2-2 once TRBV5-4 TRBD2 CASRRAGGRSGELFF TGTGCCAGCAGACGCGCGGGAGGGAGATCCGGGGAGCTGTTTTTT
TRBJ1-5 - TRBV7-2 - CASSLDRDQPQHF TGTGCCAGCAGCTTAGATAGGGATCAGCCCCAGCATTTT
TRBJ2-7 - TRBV20-1 TRBD2 CSARDRMSGSTPYEQYF TGCAGTGCTAGAGATCGAATGAGCGGGAGTACCCCCTACGAGCAGTACTTC
TRBJ1-2 - TRBV10-3 - CAINSVGETYGYTF TGTGCCATCAACTCCGTGGGGGAGACCTATGGCTACACCTTC
TRBJ2-7 - TRBV11-2 TRBD2 CASSPAGLAGALHEQYF TGTGCCAGCAGCCCAGCAGGACTAGCGGGAGCTTTACACGAGCAGTACTTC
TRBJ1-6 - TRBV20-1 TRBD1 CSAGSAGQYNSPLHF TGCAGTGCTGGGTCCGCGGGACAGTATAATTCACCCCTCCACTTT
TRBJ1-1 few TRBV19 TRBD1 CASSRQTGAYFTEAFF TGTGCCAGTAGTAGGCAGACAGGGGCGTACTTCACTGAAGCTTTCTTT
TRBJ2-5 - TRBV27 - CASSFRVGWGETQYF TGTGCCAGCAGTTTCAGGGTGGGTTGGGGAGAGACCCAGTACTTC